Listed here are 22 T cell receptor beta chains from one sample, sequenced in a study of T cell repertoires in cytomegalovirus infection. TCRdb reprocessed the reads with MiXCR, giving one entry per CDR3 protein. The table shows some 120,000 distinct CDR3 sequences, with 10% occurring only once. Their cognate antigens are unknown. Sequencing used PBMCs, sequenced either directly or after in vitro stimulation (not recorded which). These receptors originate from a human donor in good health (CMV status not recorded). Some clones in this sample may be carry-over from other donors' samples.

In this sample, this clonotype turned up many times. This chain connects TRBV7-2 to TRBJ2-5; 12 positions match TRBD2. The V and J ends lost 3 bases and 5 bases, in that order; junction bases with no gene match: 10. The V gene's germline CDR1 is SGHTA and CDR2 FQGNSA. CDR3 length: 17 amino acids. CDR3 sequence: CASSFLTSGSVMETQYF. CDR3 nucleotides: TGTGCCAGCAGCTTTCTGACTAGCGGGAGTGTAATGGAGACCCAGTACTTC.

Ten or more counts support this clonotype. V is TRBV11-3 and J is TRBJ1-1; D is unresolved. The germline gives CDR1 SGHNT, CDR2 YENEEA. V lost 3 bases, J lost 8 bases, and 19 bases lay in between. The CDR3 is 15 amino acids. The CDR3 loop reads CASSLGSGKAVEAFF. The CDR3 DNA is TGTGCCAGCAGCTTGGGTTCGGGAAAGGCCGTCGAAGCTTTCTTT. The variable domain in full, completed from reference TRBV11-3 and TRBJ1-1, reads EAGVVQSPRYKIIEKKQPVAFWCNPISGHNTLYWYLQNLGQGPELLIRYENEEAVDDSQLPKDRFSAERLKGVDSTLKIQPAELGDSAVYLCASSLGSGKAVEAFFGQGTRLTVV.

This clonotype was seen ten or more times. This chain joins TRBV12-3 or TRBV12-4 and TRBJ1-1, with a possible D match to TRBD1 (6 bases). V lost 5 bases and J lost 4, with 11 bases in between. The CDR3 loop spans 13 amino acids. CDR3: CASSIQGGTEAFF. The DNA for the CDR3 is TGTGCCAGCAGTATACAGGGTGGCACTGAAGCTTTCTTT.

This clonotype was detected ten times or more. This chain uses TRBV20-1 with TRBJ2-3, with TRBD2 matching over 7 bases. J gave up 1 base and V 5 bases, and 3 bases lay outside the gene matches. The germline V gene encodes CDR1 DFQATT and CDR2 SNEGSKA (reference sequence). The CDR3 runs to 13 residues. For the CDR3, the DNA is TGCAGTGCTCCTACTAGCGGCACAGATACGCAGTATTTT. Translated: CSAPTSGTDTQYF.

The chain joins TRBV7-9 to TRBJ1-2, with D possibly TRBD1 on 5 matching bases. CDR1 and CDR2 (germline): SEHNR, FQNEAQ (reference sequence). Trimming cost V 5 bases and J 4 bases, with 20 bases left between them. The CDR3 extends over 16 amino acids. The CDR3 nucleotides are TGTGCCAGCAGCCACCGGGGGGAGTCCGGATCCTATGGCTACACCTTC. Encoded protein: CASSHRGESGSYGYTF.

The chain links TRBV4-1 to TRBJ2-7; D is ambiguous. CDR1 and CDR2 (germline): MGHRA, YSYEKL. The CDR3 is made up of 13 amino acids. V was shortened by 5 bases and J by 1 base, with 9 bases between the two germline ends. CDR3: CASSGTASYEQYF. CDR3 nucleotide sequence: TGCGCCAGCAGCGGTACGGCTTCCTACGAGCAGTACTTC.

The V call is TRBV4-1, the J call TRBJ2-1; 14 bases align to TRBD2. CDR1 and CDR2 from the germline V gene are MGHRA and YSYEKL. The CDR3 runs 17 residues. With 5 bases clipped from V and 6 bases from J, the junction kept 9 bases outside the gene matches. The CDR3 protein is CASSLRLAGGPVNEQFF. CDR3 DNA: TGCGCCAGCAGCTTAAGACTAGCGGGAGGGCCGGTCAATGAGCAGTTCTTC.

The sample holds many counts of this clonotype. The chain joins TRBV4-1 to TRBJ1-4; no firm D call. The V and J ends lost 4 bases and 7 bases respectively, with 16 bases between them. The CDR3 spans 15 residues. Per the germline V gene, CDR1 is MGHRA and CDR2 is YSYEKL. CDR3 sequence reads: CASSPPSAGSEKLFF. CDR3 in DNA: TGCGCCAGCAGCCCCCCTTCGGCGGGGAGTGAAAAACTGTTTTTT.

Many counts were recorded for this clonotype. The rearrangement joins TRBV11-2 to TRBJ2-2; TRBD1 is a possible D gene (6 bases). The CDR3 has 16 amino acids. Germline V gives CDR1 SGHAT, CDR2 FQNNGV. The V end lost 1 base, the J end lost 4 bases, and 13 bases lay between the germline ends. CDR3 in amino acids: CASSLGAGDVTGELFF. As DNA, the CDR3 is TGTGCCAGCAGCTTAGGTGCAGGGGATGTCACCGGGGAGCTGTTTTTT.

This clonotype has a count of ten or more. This chain connects TRBV7-9 to TRBJ2-2, with D unresolved. CDR1 is SEHNR and CDR2 is FQNEAQ in the germline V gene (reference sequence). The V and J ends lost 2 bases and 1 base respectively, with 5 bases between them. The CDR3 spans 14 residues. The CDR3 spells CASSLSQNTGELFF. The CDR3 bases are TGTGCCAGCAGCTTAAGTCAGAACACCGGGGAGCTGTTTTTT. The full variable domain, in which reference TRBV7-9 and TRBJ2-2 provide the parts outside the CDR3, is DTGVSQNPRHKITKRGQNVTFRCDPISEHNRLYWYRQTLGQGPEFLTYFQNEAQLEKSRLLSDRFSAERPKGSFSTLEIQRTEQGDSAMYLCASSLSQNTGELFFGEGSRLTVL.

The table lists this clonotype with many counts. This chain connects TRBV27 to TRBJ1-5; D uncertain. CDR1 is MNHEY and CDR2 is SMNVEV in the germline V gene (reference sequence). V was shortened by 4 bases and J by 0 bases, with 7 bases between the two germline ends. The CDR3 length is 14 residues. The CDR3: CASSSPYSNQPQHF. The CDR3 region has the DNA TGTGCCAGCAGTTCGCCCTATAGCAATCAGCCCCAGCATTTT.

The chain joins TRBV7-8 to TRBJ2-3, with a weak D call TRBD2 (5 bases). With 5 bases removed from V and 0 bases from J, the gap between germline ends came to 12 bases. Germline V gene sequence: CDR1 SGHVS, CDR2 FQNEAQ. CDR3 size: 15 residues. The CDR3 loop is CASSPRGVSTDTQYF. CDR3 coding DNA: TGTGCCAGCAGCCCTCGGGGAGTTAGCACAGATACGCAGTATTTT.

This clonotype appeared many times. The gene calls are TRBV7-8 and TRBJ1-3, with 9 bases fitting TRBD1. Germline trimming cut 4 bases from V and 4 bases from J; bases unmatched to any gene: 11. The CDR3 consists of 17 residues. The germline gives CDR1 SGHVS, CDR2 FQNEAQ. The CDR3: CASSSGQGRAGGNTIYF. CDR3 in DNA: TGTGCCAGCAGCTCCGGACAGGGGCGAGCGGGAGGAAACACCATATATTTT.

This clonotype has only one observation. V is TRBV5-4 and J is TRBJ2-5; D perhaps matches TRBD1 (5 bases). In germline, CDR1 is SGHNT, CDR2 YYREEE (reference sequence). With 4 bases removed from V and 1 base from J, the gap between germline ends came to 11 bases. CDR3 length: 14 residues. The CDR3 DNA reads TGTGCCAGCAGCGTACAGGTAGTCCAAGAGACCCAGTACTTC. It is translated as CASSVQVVQETQYF.

As concerns this clonotype: A much larger clone differs by one base, so this may be a read error. This CDR3 is missing its conserved last phenylalanine or tryptophan, likely due to a read error. V is TRBV27 and J is TRBJ1-5; 8 bases align to TRBD1. Per the germline V gene, CDR1 is MNHEY and CDR2 is SMNVEV (reference sequence). The CDR3 contains 16 residues. After removal of 6 bases from V and 4 bases from J, the junction contained 11 bases not matched to a gene. CDR3 DNA: TGTGCCAGCAGGGCGGGGGCAGGGGGCGGGAATCAGCCCCAGCATCTT. It yields the protein CASRAGAGGGNQPQHL.

This chain joins TRBV30 and TRBJ2-3; possibly TRBD1 for D (7 bases). Germline values: CDR1 GTSNPN, CDR2 SVGIG (reference sequence). The CDR3 totals 13 residues. Trimming left V 5 bases short and J 3 bases short, with 12 bases between. The chain's CDR3 is CAWATGRTDTQYF. The CDR3 bases are TGTGCCTGGGCGACAGGGAGGACAGATACGCAGTATTTT. Variable domain in full (rest from reference TRBV30 and TRBJ2-3): SQTIHQWPATLVQPVGSPLSLECTVEGTSNPNLYWYRQAAGRGLQLLFYSVGIGQISSEVPQNLSASRPQDRQFILSSKKLLLSDSGFYLCAWATGRTDTQYFGPGTRLTVL.

At least ten counts were recorded for this clonotype. The rearrangement uses TRBV27 and TRBJ1-1, with D possibly TRBD1 on 5 matching bases. The germline V gene encodes CDR1 MNHEY and CDR2 SMNVEV (reference sequence). The CDR3 runs 16 residues. Trimming cost V 7 bases and J 1 base, with 19 bases left between them. DNA of the CDR3: TGTGCCAGCAATAACCGTGTGGGGGTAGGGAACACTGAAGCTTTCTTT. Its protein product is CASNNRVGVGNTEAFF.

This clonotype was seen many times. The gene calls are TRBV7-2 and TRBJ2-1, with TRBD2 matching 10 bases. With V trimmed by 4 bases and J by 8 bases, 8 bases remained unmatched. Per the germline V gene, CDR1 is SGHTA and CDR2 is FQGNSA. CDR3 length equals 15 residues. The CDR3 DNA sequence: TGTGCCAGCAGCTATACCCTAGCGGGAGTCGATGAGCAGTTCTTC. Its protein product is CASSYTLAGVDEQFF.

This clonotype was seen many times. The DNA for the CDR3 is TGTGCCAGCAGCCTGGGACTAGCGGGAGGGCCGCCCTCCTACAATGAGCAGTTCTTC. This gives the protein CASSLGLAGGPPSYNEQFF. V and J are TRBV14 and TRBJ2-1; 16 positions match TRBD2. Germline CDR1 is SGHDN and CDR2 is FVKESK. Unmatched junction bases numbered 6, after V lost 4 bases and J lost 0 bases. The CDR3 is made up of 19 amino acids.

Only a few counts were recorded for this clonotype. The rearrangement links TRBV19 to TRBJ1-2; 8 nucleotides agree with TRBD1. Germline CDR1 LNHDA, CDR2 SQIVND (reference sequence). J was trimmed by 4 bases and V by 7 bases; bases with no gene match: 2. The CDR3 loop spans 12 amino acids. CDR3 sequence (DNA): TGTGCCAGTATTGACAGGGGCTATGGCTACACCTTC. It codes for CASIDRGYGYTF.

This clonotype has only a few counts. This chain joins TRBV11-3 and TRBJ1-1; TRBD1 might be the D (5 bases). Trimming took 8 bases from V and 1 from J, leaving 11 bases between them. This CDR3 is 13 amino acids long. Germline assignment: CDR1 SGHNT and CDR2 YENEEA. The CDR3 bases are TGTGCCAGCTCGAGACAGACGAACACTGAAGCTTTCTTT. Residues: CASSRQTNTEAFF. Filled out from reference TRBV11-3 and TRBJ1-1, the complete variable domain reads EAGVVQSPRYKIIEKKQPVAFWCNPISGHNTLYWYLQNLGQGPELLIRYENEEAVDDSQLPKDRFSAERLKGVDSTLKIQPAELGDSAVYLCASSRQTNTEAFFGQGTRLTVV.

Many counts were recorded for this clonotype. This chain joins TRBV7-9 and TRBJ2-7; no reliable D call. The CDR3 covers 17 residues. The V gene's germline CDR1 is SEHNR and CDR2 FQNEAQ (reference sequence). V was pared by 2 bases and J by 1 base, with 18 bases between. The CDR3 loop is CASSLRVVADESYEQYF. For the CDR3, the DNA is TGTGCCAGCAGCTTAAGGGTTGTGGCCGACGAGTCCTACGAGCAGTACTTC.